The TCR beta chain described here comes from a study of OX40 agonist ivuxolimab in advanced cancers. Regarding this clone: What it binds is unknown.

Peripheral blood came from all dose cohorts at three timepoints. The data were produced by immunoSEQ multiplex PCR, yet TCRdb's version contains in-frame clones alone and is incomplete. The sample holds 85,000 to 120,000 clones; about nine tenths are singletons and the top ten take about 0.5%. V lost 0 bases and J 5 bases, leaving 7 bases between the germline ends. The CDR3 sequence is 13 residues long. Germline assignment: CDR1 MNHNS and CDR2 SASEGT. Overall study findings and caveats: Blood T cells, both CD4+ and CD8+, expanded clonally by week 6 at 0.1 to 3.0 mg/kg. It was also the case that some nonresponders had low normalized T-cell clonal expansion.

The sample here was CD4+ or CD8+ T cells sorted from blood, taken in a trial of the OX40 agonist ivuxolimab. The chain carries TRBV6-1 and TRBJ1-1; a weak D match, TRBD1 (5 bases). This TCR was recovered from an adult with an advanced solid tumor such as melanoma, head and neck, liver or kidney cancer. In DNA, the CDR3 is TGTGCCAGCAGTGAAGCGGGGCGGACTGAAGCTTTCTTT. Translated, it gives CASSEAGRTEAFF.